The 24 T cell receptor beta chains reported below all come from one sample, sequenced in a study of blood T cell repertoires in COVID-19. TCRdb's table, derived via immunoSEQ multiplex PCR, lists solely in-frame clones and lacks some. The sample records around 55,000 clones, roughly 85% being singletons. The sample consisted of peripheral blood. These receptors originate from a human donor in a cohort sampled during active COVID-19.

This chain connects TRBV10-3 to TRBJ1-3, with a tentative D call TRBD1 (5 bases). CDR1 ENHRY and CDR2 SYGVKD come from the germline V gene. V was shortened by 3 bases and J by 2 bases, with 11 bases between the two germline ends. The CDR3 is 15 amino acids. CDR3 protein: CAISDPPRAGNTIYF. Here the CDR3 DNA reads TGTGCCATCAGTGATCCCCCCAGGGCTGGAAACACCATATATTTT.

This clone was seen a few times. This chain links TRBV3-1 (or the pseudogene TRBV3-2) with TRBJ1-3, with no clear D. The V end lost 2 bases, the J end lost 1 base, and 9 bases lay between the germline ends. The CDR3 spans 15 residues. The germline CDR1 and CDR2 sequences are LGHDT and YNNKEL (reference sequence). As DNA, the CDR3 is TGTGCCAGCAGCCAAACTTTCGGGTCTGGAAACACCATATATTTT. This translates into CASSQTFGSGNTIYF.

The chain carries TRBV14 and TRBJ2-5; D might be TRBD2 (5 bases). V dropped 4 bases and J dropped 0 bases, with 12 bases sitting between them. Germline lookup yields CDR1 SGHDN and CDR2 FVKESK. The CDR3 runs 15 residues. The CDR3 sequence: CASSPLGEYQETQYF. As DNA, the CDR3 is TGTGCCAGCAGCCCACTCGGGGAATACCAAGAGACCCAGTACTTC.

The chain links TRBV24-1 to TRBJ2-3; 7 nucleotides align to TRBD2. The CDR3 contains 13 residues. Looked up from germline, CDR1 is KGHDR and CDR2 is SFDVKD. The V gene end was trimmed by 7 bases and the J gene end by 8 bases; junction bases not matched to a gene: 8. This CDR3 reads CATRGRGAGTQYF. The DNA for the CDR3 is TGTGCCACCAGAGGGAGGGGAGCTGGTACGCAGTATTTT.

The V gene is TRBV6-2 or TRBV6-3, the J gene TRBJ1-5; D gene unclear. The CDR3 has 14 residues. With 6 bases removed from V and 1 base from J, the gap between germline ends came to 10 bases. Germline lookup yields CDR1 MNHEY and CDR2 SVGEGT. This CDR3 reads CASSTRESNQPQHF. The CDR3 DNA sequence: TGTGCCAGCAGCACCCGGGAGAGCAATCAGCCCCAGCATTTT.

CDR3 region: CASSPRGSGLSYNEQFF. CDR3 sequence (DNA): TGTGCCAGCAGCCCCCGGGGGTCAGGCCTCTCCTACAATGAGCAGTTCTTC. The chain employs TRBV11-3 and TRBJ2-1, with D perhaps matching TRBD2 (6 bases). V was trimmed by 5 bases and J by 0 bases, leaving 17 bases between them. From germline, CDR1 is SGHNT and CDR2 YENEEA. This CDR3 has 17 residues.

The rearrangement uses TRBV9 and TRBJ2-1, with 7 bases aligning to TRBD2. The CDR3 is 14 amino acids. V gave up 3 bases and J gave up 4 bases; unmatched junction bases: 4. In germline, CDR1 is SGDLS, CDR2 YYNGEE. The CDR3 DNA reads TGTGCCAGCAGCGCAAGCGGGAATTACAATGAGCAGTTCTTC. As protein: CASSASGNYNEQFF.

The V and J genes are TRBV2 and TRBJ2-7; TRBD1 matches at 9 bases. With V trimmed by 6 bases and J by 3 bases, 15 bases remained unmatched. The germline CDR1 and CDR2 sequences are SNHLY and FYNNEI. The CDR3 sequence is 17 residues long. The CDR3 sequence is CASRSTGGSLWGYEQYF. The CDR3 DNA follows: TGTGCCAGCAGAAGTACAGGGGGCTCATTGTGGGGCTACGAGCAGTACTTC.

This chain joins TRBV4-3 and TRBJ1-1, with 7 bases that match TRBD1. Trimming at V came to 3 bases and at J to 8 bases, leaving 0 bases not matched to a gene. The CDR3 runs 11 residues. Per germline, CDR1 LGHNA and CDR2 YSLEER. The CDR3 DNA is TGCGCCAGCAGCCAGGGACAGGAAGCTTTCTTT. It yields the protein CASSQGQEAFF.

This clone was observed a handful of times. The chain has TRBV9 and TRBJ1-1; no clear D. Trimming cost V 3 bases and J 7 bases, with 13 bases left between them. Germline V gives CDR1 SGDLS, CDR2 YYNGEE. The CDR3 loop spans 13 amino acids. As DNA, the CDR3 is TGTGCCAGCAGCGGAGGTGGAGACGGTGAAGCTTTCTTT. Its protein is CASSGGGDGEAFF.

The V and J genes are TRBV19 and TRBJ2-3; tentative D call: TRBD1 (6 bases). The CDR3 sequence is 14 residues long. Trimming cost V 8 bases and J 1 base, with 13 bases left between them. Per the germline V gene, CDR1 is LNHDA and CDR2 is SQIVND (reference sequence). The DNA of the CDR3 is TGTGCCAGTGCCACCCGACAGGGCACAGATACGCAGTATTTT. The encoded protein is CASATRQGTDTQYF.

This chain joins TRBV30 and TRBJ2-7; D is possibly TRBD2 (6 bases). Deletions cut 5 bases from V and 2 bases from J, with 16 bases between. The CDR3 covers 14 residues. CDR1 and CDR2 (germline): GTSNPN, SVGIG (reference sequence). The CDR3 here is CAWAWGDAPYEQYF. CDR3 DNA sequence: TGTGCCTGGGCCTGGGGGGACGCCCCCTACGAGCAGTACTTC.

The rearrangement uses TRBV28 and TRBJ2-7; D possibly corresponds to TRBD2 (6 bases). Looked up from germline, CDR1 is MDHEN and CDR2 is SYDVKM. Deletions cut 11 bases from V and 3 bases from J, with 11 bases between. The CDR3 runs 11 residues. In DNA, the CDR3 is TGTGCCTGCGGGACTTTCTACGAGCAGTACTTC. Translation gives CACGTFYEQYF.

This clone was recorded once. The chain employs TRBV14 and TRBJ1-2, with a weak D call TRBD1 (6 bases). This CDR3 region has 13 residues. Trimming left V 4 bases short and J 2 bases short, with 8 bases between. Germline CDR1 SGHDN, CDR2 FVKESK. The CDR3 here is CASSLDRNYGYTF. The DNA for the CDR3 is TGTGCCAGCAGCCTTGACAGGAACTATGGCTACACCTTC.

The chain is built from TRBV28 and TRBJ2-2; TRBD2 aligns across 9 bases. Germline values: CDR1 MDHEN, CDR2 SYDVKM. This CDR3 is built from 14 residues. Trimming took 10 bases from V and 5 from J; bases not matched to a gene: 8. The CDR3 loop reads CATLAGDRTGELFF. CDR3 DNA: TGTGCCACCTTAGCGGGAGACCGGACCGGGGAGCTGTTTTTT.

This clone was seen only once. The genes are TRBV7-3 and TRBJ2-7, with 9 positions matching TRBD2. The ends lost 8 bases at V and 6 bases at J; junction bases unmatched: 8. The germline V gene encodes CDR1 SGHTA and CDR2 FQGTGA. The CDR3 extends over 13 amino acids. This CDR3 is CASPGLAGIEQYF. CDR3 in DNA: TGTGCCAGCCCTGGTCTAGCGGGAATCGAGCAGTACTTC.

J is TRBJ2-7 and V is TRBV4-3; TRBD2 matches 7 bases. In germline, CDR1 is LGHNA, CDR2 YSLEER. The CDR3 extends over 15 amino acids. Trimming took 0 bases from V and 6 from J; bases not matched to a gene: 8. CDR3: CASSQDAGWGGEQYF. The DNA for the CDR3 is TGCGCCAGCAGCCAAGATGCGGGGTGGGGGGGCGAGCAGTACTTC.

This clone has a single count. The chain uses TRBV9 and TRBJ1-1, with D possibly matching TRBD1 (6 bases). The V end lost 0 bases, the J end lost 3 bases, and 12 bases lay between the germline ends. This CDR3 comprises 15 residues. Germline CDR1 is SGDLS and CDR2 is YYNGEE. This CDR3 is CASSVAFNRDTEAFF. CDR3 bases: TGTGCCAGCAGCGTAGCGTTCAACAGGGACACTGAAGCTTTCTTT.

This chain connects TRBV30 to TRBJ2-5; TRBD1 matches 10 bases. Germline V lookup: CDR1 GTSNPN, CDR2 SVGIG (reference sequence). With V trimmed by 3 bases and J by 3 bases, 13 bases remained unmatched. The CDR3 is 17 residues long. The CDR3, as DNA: TGTGCCTGGAGCTTCCCAAGTCCCGGGACAGGGGAAGAGACCCAGTACTTC. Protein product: CAWSFPSPGTGEETQYF.

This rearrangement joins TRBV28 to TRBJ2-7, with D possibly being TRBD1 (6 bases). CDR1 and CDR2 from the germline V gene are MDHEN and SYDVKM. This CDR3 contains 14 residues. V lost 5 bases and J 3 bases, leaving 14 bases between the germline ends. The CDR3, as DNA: TGTGCCAGCAGTCCAACCCGGGACAACTACGAGCAGTACTTC. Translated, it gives CASSPTRDNYEQYF.

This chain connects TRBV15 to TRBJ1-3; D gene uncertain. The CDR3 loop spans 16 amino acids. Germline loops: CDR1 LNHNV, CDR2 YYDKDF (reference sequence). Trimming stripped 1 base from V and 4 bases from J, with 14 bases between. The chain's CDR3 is CATSRVLEMMGNTIYF. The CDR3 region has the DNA TGTGCCACCAGCAGAGTGTTGGAGATGATGGGAAACACCATATATTTT. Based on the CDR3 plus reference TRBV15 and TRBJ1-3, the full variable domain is DAMVIQNPRYQVTQFGKPVTLSCSQTLNHNVMYWYQQKSSQAPKLLFHYYDKDFNNEADTPDNFQSRRPNTSFCFLDIRSPGLGDTAMYLCATSRVLEMMGNTIYFGEGSWLTVV.

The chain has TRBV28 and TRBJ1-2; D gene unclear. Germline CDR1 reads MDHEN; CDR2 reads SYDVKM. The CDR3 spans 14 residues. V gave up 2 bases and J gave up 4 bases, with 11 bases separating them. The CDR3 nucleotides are TGTGCCAGCAGTTTACTGACCCGGGGCTATGGCTACACCTTC. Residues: CASSLLTRGYGYTF.

The CDR3 DNA sequence: TGTGCCAGCAGTGGGACAGGGCGGTACGAGCAGTACTTC. This encodes CASSGTGRYEQYF. The rearrangement uses TRBV28 and TRBJ2-7; 9 bases map to TRBD1. CDR3 length equals 13 residues. The V gene end was trimmed by 5 bases and the J gene end by 4 bases; junction bases not matched to a gene: 3. Looked up from germline, CDR1 is MDHEN and CDR2 is SYDVKM.

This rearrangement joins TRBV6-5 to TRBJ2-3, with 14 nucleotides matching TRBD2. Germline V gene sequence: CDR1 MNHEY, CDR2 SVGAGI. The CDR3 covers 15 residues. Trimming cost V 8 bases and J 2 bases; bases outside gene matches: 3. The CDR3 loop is CASGTSGSVTDTQYF. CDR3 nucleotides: TGTGCCAGCGGGACTAGCGGGAGTGTCACAGATACGCAGTATTTT.